These 24 T cell receptor beta chains came from one sample sequenced in a study of early T cells in non-severe SARS-CoV-2 infection. One entry per CDR3 protein results from TCRdb running MiXCR on the 5' RACE reads. The table shows about 27,000 distinct CDR3 sequences, with 5.4% occurring only once. The source material was whole blood. These TCRs come from an adult who was a healthcare worker with PCR-confirmed SARS-CoV-2 infection or an uninfected control (not recorded which).

The chain recombines TRBV12-3 or TRBV12-4 with TRBJ2-7; no clear D. V dropped 5 bases and J dropped 3 bases, with 5 bases sitting between them. This CDR3 is built from 11 residues. CDR3 nucleotides: TGTGCCAGCAGTAGAAACTACGAGCAGTACTTC. Translated, it gives CASSRNYEQYF.

This clonotype was recorded many times. The rearrangement uses TRBV20-1 and TRBJ1-4; D gene ambiguous. V lost 0 bases, J lost 5 bases, and 13 bases lay in between. The CDR3 runs 15 residues. The germline gives CDR1 DFQATT, CDR2 SNEGSKA (reference sequence). DNA for the CDR3: TGCAGTGCTAGAGATCTTAGAACAGACAATGAAAAACTGTTTTTT. Amino acid sequence: CSARDLRTDNEKLFF.

The table lists this clonotype with many counts. The chain employs TRBV27 and TRBJ1-1; possibly TRBD1 for D (6 bases). The V gene lost 2 bases and the J gene lost 5 bases, with 15 bases spanning the gap. The germline CDR1 and CDR2 sequences are MNHEY and SMNVEV (reference sequence). The CDR3 totals 15 residues. The CDR3 bases are TGTGCCAGCAGTTTACGCCTCACAGGGTATACTGAAGCTTTCTTT. It encodes CASSLRLTGYTEAFF.

There are many counts of this clonotype. The V call is TRBV9, the J call TRBJ2-5; 9 nucleotides match TRBD2. CDR3 length equals 16 residues. Germline loops: CDR1 SGDLS, CDR2 YYNGEE. Unmatched junction bases numbered 5, after V lost 1 base and J lost 1 base. CDR3 DNA: TGTGCCAGCAGCGTACAGAGCGGGGGGCTCCAAGAGACCCAGTACTTC. Encoded protein: CASSVQSGGLQETQYF.

This clonotype came up many times. The chain employs TRBV29-1 and TRBJ2-6; no firm D call. The CDR3 is 13 residues long. Germline-derived CDR1 and CDR2 are SQVTM and ANQGSEA. Trimming removed 4 bases at V and 0 bases at J, with 4 bases between. CDR3 sequence reads: CSVASSGANVLTF. The CDR3 DNA reads as TGCAGCGTTGCTAGCTCTGGGGCCAACGTCCTGACTTTC.

This clonotype has ten or more counts. The chain has TRBV14 and TRBJ2-3; D might be TRBD2 (6 bases). V lost 0 bases and J 8 bases, leaving 9 bases between the germline ends. The CDR3 loop spans 13 amino acids. From germline, CDR1 is SGHDN and CDR2 FVKESK. For the CDR3, the DNA is TGTGCCAGCAGCCAAGAACGGAGGGGTACGCAGTATTTT. Protein product: CASSQERRGTQYF. Full variable domain (rest looked up from reference TRBV14 and TRBJ2-3): EAGVTQFPSHSVIEKGQTVTLRCDPISGHDNLYWYRRVMGKEIKFLLHFVKESKQDESGMPNNRFLAERTGGTYSTLKVQPAELEDSGVYFCASSQERRGTQYFGPGTRLTVL.

A remark on this clonotype: A clone one base away is much larger, so this may be a read error. The rearrangement joins TRBV7-2 to TRBJ2-7; no definite D call. This CDR3 region has 14 residues. Germline V gene sequence: CDR1 SGHTA, CDR2 FQGNSA. The CDR3 nucleotides are TGTGTCAGCAGCTTAGTTTCAGCGTCCTACGAGCAGTACTTC. This gives the protein CVSSLVSASYEQYF.

This clonotype turned up a few times. The V and J genes are TRBV12-3 or TRBV12-4 and TRBJ2-7; TRBD2 might be the D (5 bases). CDR3 length: 15 residues. V gave up 6 bases and J gave up 3 bases, with 18 bases separating them. In DNA, the CDR3 is TGTGCCAGCAGCTACTCAAGCGGAGTCATCTACGAGCAGTACTTC. This codes for CASSYSSGVIYEQYF.

Many counts were recorded for this clonotype. The chain carries TRBV27 and TRBJ2-6, with D possibly TRBD1 on 6 matching bases. V gave up 5 bases and J gave up 2 bases, with 13 bases separating them. The CDR3 consists of 16 residues. Germline values: CDR1 MNHEY, CDR2 SMNVEV (reference sequence). CDR3: CASSANRVAGANVLTF. The CDR3 nucleotides are TGTGCCAGCAGTGCGAACAGGGTAGCTGGGGCCAACGTCCTGACTTTC.

The rearrangement joins TRBV4-1 to TRBJ1-1, with D perhaps matching TRBD1 (5 bases). V lost 0 bases and J lost 4, with 12 bases in between. Per the germline V gene, CDR1 is MGHRA and CDR2 is YSYEKL. The CDR3 sequence is 15 residues long. As DNA, the CDR3 is TGCGCCAGCAGCCAAGATATAAGGGGTCGCACTGAAGCTTTCTTT. Its protein is CASSQDIRGRTEAFF.

This clonotype was seen many times. The genes are TRBV12-3 or TRBV12-4 and TRBJ1-3; maybe TRBD1 (5 bases). V was cut by 1 base and J by 3 bases, with 7 bases left in between. This CDR3 region has 14 residues. The CDR3 coding sequence is TGTGCCAGCAGTTTAGGGGGGGTTGGAAACACCATATATTTT. Translating it yields CASSLGGVGNTIYF.

This clonotype has a handful of counts. J is TRBJ2-1 and V is TRBV11-3; D is uncertain. Per the germline V gene, CDR1 is SGHNT and CDR2 is YENEEA. V was clipped by 5 bases and J by 4 bases, with 9 bases between them. The CDR3 length is 13 residues. The CDR3 nucleotides read TGTGCCAGCAGCATACAGTCATACAATGAGCAGTTCTTC. Translating it yields CASSIQSYNEQFF. Using reference TRBV11-3 and TRBJ2-1 for the parts outside the CDR3, the full variable domain is EAGVVQSPRYKIIEKKQPVAFWCNPISGHNTLYWYLQNLGQGPELLIRYENEEAVDDSQLPKDRFSAERLKGVDSTLKIQPAELGDSAVYLCASSIQSYNEQFFGPGTRLTVL.

This clonotype was seen a few times. This chain connects TRBV6-6 to TRBJ2-3; TRBD2 aligns across 9 bases. This CDR3 is built from 17 residues. Germline CDR1 MNHNY, CDR2 SVGAGI (reference sequence). V lost 7 bases to trimming and J lost 1 base; unmatched junction nucleotides: 12. CDR3 in DNA: TGTGCCAGCACCAACACCCCGACTAGCGGCCGCACAGATACGCAGTATTTT. This gives the protein CASTNTPTSGRTDTQYF.

In its sample, this clonotype was seen a few times. The V gene is TRBV7-2, the J gene TRBJ1-4; TRBD1 matches at 10 bases. The germline CDR1 and CDR2 sequences are SGHTA and FQGNSA. The J segment lost 8 bases and the V segment lost 5 bases, leaving 8 bases of the junction unmatched. The CDR3 extends over 15 amino acids. CDR3 amino acids: CASSPGQGTGEKLFF. The CDR3 region has the DNA TGTGCCAGCAGCCCGGGACAGGGGACAGGGGAAAAACTGTTTTTT.

This clonotype came up many times. The rearrangement uses TRBV11-2 and TRBJ2-1, with TRBD2 identical over 7 bases. The germline gives CDR1 SGHAT, CDR2 FQNNGV. With 2 bases clipped from V and 9 bases from J, the junction kept 7 bases outside the gene matches. The CDR3 has 14 residues. The CDR3 nucleotides read TGTGCCAGCAGCTTAATAGCGGGCTTTCGTGAGCAGTTCTTC. Residues: CASSLIAGFREQFF.

There are many counts of this clonotype. The chain recombines TRBV6-2 or TRBV6-3 with TRBJ1-5, with 7 bases matching TRBD1. Looked up from germline, CDR1 is MNHEY and CDR2 is SVGEGT. This CDR3 region has 15 residues. Losses at the gene ends were 2 bases for V and 4 bases for J; bases not matched to a gene: 5. In nucleotides, the CDR3 is TGTGCCAGCAGTTACGAGGACAGGAAGAATCAGCCCCAGCATTTT. It is translated as CASSYEDRKNQPQHF.

This clonotype was found a few times. The V and J genes are TRBV9 and TRBJ1-1; D perhaps matches TRBD1 (5 bases). Germline CDR1 reads SGDLS; CDR2 reads YYNGEE. The CDR3 is 17 amino acids. V shed 0 bases and J shed 5 bases, with 20 bases lying between them. CDR3 DNA: TGTGCCAGCAGCGTAGAGTTGGTGTCAGGGCAAGGGACTGAAGCTTTCTTT. Translating gives CASSVELVSGQGTEAFF.

This clonotype was seen ten or more times. The V call is TRBV11-2, the J call TRBJ2-1, with 8 bases lining up with TRBD1. The CDR3 totals 19 residues. Germline CDR1 and CDR2: SGHAT and FQNNGV. The V gene end was trimmed by 1 base and the J gene end by 0 bases; junction bases not matched to a gene: 11. The CDR3 protein is CASSLGRKITGGSYNEQFF. The CDR3 DNA reads as TGTGCCAGCAGCTTAGGTAGAAAGATTACAGGGGGCTCCTACAATGAGCAGTTCTTC.

This clonotype was detected ten times or more. The chain recombines TRBV7-8 with TRBJ2-2, with D possibly matching TRBD2 (6 bases). The CDR3 is 16 amino acids. Germline CDR1 is SGHVS and CDR2 is FQNEAQ. The V end was cut by 1 base, the J end by 0 bases, with 9 bases between. CDR3 sequence (DNA): TGTGCCAGCAGCTTAGTATCGGGGGCGAACACCGGGGAGCTGTTTTTT. This gives the protein CASSLVSGANTGELFF.

This clonotype was observed a few times. V gene TRBV12-3 or TRBV12-4 combines with J gene TRBJ1-2; TRBD1 might be the D (6 bases). Trimming took off 7 bases at V and 2 bases at J, with 8 bases between the two ends. The CDR3 totals 12 residues. In nucleotides, the CDR3 is TGTGCCAGCACTCAGGGGAACTATGGCTACACCTTC. Translation gives CASTQGNYGYTF.

By share, this clonotype counts as medium-sized. This chain joins TRBV5-4 and TRBJ1-2; weak D call: TRBD1 (5 bases). The CDR3 sequence is 15 residues long. The V gene lost 2 bases and the J gene lost 5 bases, with 16 bases spanning the gap. From germline, CDR1 is SGHNT and CDR2 YYREEE (reference sequence). CDR3 sequence reads: CASSFQGYSGYGYTF. The DNA for the CDR3 is TGTGCCAGCAGCTTCCAGGGCTATTCGGGTTATGGCTACACCTTC.

This clonotype was counted at least ten times. The CDR3 DNA is TGTGCCAGCAGCATTTACCGGGACAGGAGCTCCTACGAGCAGTACTTC. This codes for CASSIYRDRSSYEQYF. The rearrangement uses TRBV21-1 and TRBJ2-7; TRBD1 is taken as the D call from the table, unchecked against the DNA. TRBV21-1 is annotated as a pseudogene. This CDR3 region has 16 residues.

This rearrangement joins TRBV7-2 to TRBJ1-2; D is uncertain. The germline CDR1 and CDR2 sequences are SGHTA and FQGNSA. The CDR3 length is 11 residues. V shed 0 bases and J shed 4 bases, with 0 bases lying between them. DNA for the CDR3: TGTGCCAGCAGCTTAGCCTATGGCTACACCTTC. Translation: CASSLAYGYTF.

This clonotype was counted many times. The chain couples TRBV7-2 to TRBJ2-3, with D perhaps given as TRBD1 or TRBD2 (5 bases each). With 4 bases removed from V and 6 bases from J, the gap between germline ends came to 14 bases. Germline CDR1 SGHTA, CDR2 FQGNSA. The CDR3 is made up of 14 amino acids. The CDR3 DNA follows: TGTGCCAGCAGCTCCCGGGACGCCCCGGATACGCAGTATTTT. Translating it yields CASSSRDAPDTQYF.